This T cell receptor (beta chain) originates from a study of T cell responses to AZD1222 COVID-19 vaccine. V dropped 0 bases and J dropped 0 bases, with 8 bases sitting between them. CDR1 and CDR2 from the germline V gene are SGHRS and YFSETQ. The CDR3 length is 15 residues. Here immunoSEQ multiplex PCR was the method, and the copy in TCRdb shows in-frame clones only, minus some. Of approximately 100,000 clones in the sample, about 92% are singletons; the top ten hold roughly 1.2%. The clonotype originates from an adult in good health. The chain has TRBV5-1 and TRBJ2-3, with D tentatively TRBD2 (6 bases). The sequenced sample was peripheral blood, obtained on day 0 of AZD1222 vaccination. CDR3 in amino acids: CASSLVGTSTDTQYF. For the CDR3, the DNA is TGCGCCAGCAGCTTGGTCGGGACTAGCACAGATACGCAGTATTTT.